The present T cell receptor beta chain was sequenced within a study of beta chain features in type 1 diabetes. This CDR3 has 15 amino acids. The junction had 5 bases not matched to a gene; V was cut back by 3 bases and J by 4 bases. Per the germline V gene, CDR1 is KGHSH and CDR2 is LQKENI. Turning to this clone: Its specificity is unknown.

Expressed TCRB transcripts were sequenced because the isolated RNA had all been reverse transcribed beforehand. The repertoire was sequenced with immunoSEQ multiplex PCR; TCRdb's copy has only in-frame clones and lacks some. The table shows approximately 250,000 clones, with 14% occurring only once. Overall study findings and caveats: At VDJ recombination sites, type 1 diabetes patients had fewer insertions and more deleted nucleotides.

The sequencing input was naive CD4+ T cells from blood. This receptor was identified in a woman aged 40 to 50 in good health. The chain uses TRBV18 and TRBJ2-1, with 8 nucleotides matching TRBD1. The CDR3 spells CASSPDRGIYNEQFF. CDR3 in DNA: TGTGCCAGCTCACCTGACAGGGGAATTTACAATGAGCAGTTCTTC.